The 29 T cell receptor beta chains below come from one sample, sequenced in a study of identical twins. One entry per CDR3 protein, called by TCRdb with MiXCR from the 5' RACE reads. Counted here are approximately 690,000 distinct CDR3 sequences, roughly 6.2% occurring once; the ten biggest clones make up about 1.8%. Sequences were obtained from naive T cells sorted from blood. These receptors all come from a man aged 18 to 29 in good health.

The table lists this clonotype with many counts. The chain is built from TRBV20-1 and TRBJ2-1; 11 nucleotides agree with TRBD2. CDR3 length: 15 residues. CDR1 is DFQATT and CDR2 is SNEGSKA in the germline V gene (reference sequence). Trimming removed 6 bases from V and 8 bases from J; junction bases left unmatched: 12. The CDR3 DNA follows: TGCAGTGCCCCAGACACTAGCGGGAGTAGGGATGAGCAGTTCTTC. It specifies CSAPDTSGSRDEQFF.

This clonotype occurred many times. The chain has TRBV5-1 and TRBJ2-7, with D maybe TRBD1 (6 bases). The ends were cut back, 6 bases at V and 5 bases at J, with 15 bases in the middle. Germline CDR1 SGHRS, CDR2 YFSETQ. The CDR3 runs to 13 residues. CDR3 nucleotide sequence: TGCGCCAGCACCAAACAGGGTCTCAACGAGCAGTACTTC. Its translation is CASTKQGLNEQYF.

This clonotype was counted many times. This chain uses TRBV10-3 with TRBJ2-7; 7 nucleotides align to TRBD2. This CDR3 spans 15 amino acids. The germline CDR1 and CDR2 sequences are ENHRY and SYGVKD. The V segment lost 0 bases and the J segment 1 base; nucleotides outside the gene matches: 3. The CDR3 DNA reads TGTGCCATCAGTGAGTCTTCAGCGGGATCCTACGAGCAGTACTTC. Amino acid sequence: CAISESSAGSYEQYF.

The chain has TRBV29-1 and TRBJ2-7; TRBD1 agrees at 9 bases. J was trimmed by 6 bases and V by 0 bases; bases with no gene match: 12. Germline CDR1 and CDR2: SQVTM and ANQGSEA. CDR3 length equals 16 residues. The CDR3 protein is CSVEDTGDRGNGEQYV. The CDR3 bases are TGCAGCGTTGAAGATACAGGTGACAGGGGGAACGGCGAGCAGTACGTC.

This clonotype was observed at least ten times. This rearrangement joins TRBV24-1 to TRBJ2-1; D might be TRBD2 (5 bases). This CDR3 is 11 amino acids long. V lost 9 bases, J lost 4 bases, and 6 bases lay in between. The germline CDR1 and CDR2 sequences are KGHDR and SFDVKD. The chain's CDR3 is CATGLYNEQFF. CDR3 sequence (DNA): TGTGCCACCGGACTGTACAATGAGCAGTTCTTC.

Concerning this clonotype: A much larger clone is a single base away; this may be a read error. This chain uses TRBV25-1 with TRBJ1-4, with D unresolved. CDR3 length equals 16 residues. The germline V gene encodes CDR1 MGHDK and CDR2 SYGVNS. This CDR3 reads CASSKYGVGTNEKLFF. As DNA, the CDR3 is TGTGCCAGCAGTAAATACGGGGTGGGAACTAATGAAAAACTGTTTTTT. Complete variable domain (other parts from reference TRBV25-1 and TRBJ1-4): EADIYQTPRYLVIGTGKKITLECSQTMGHDKMYWYQQDPGMELHLIHYSYGVNSTEKGDLSSESTVSRIRTEHFPLTLESARPSHTSQYLCASSKYGVGTNEKLFFGSGTQLSVL.

J is TRBJ2-1 and V is TRBV27; D not certain. The CDR3 spans 13 residues. V lost 11 bases and J 1 base, leaving 12 bases between the germline ends. CDR1 MNHEY and CDR2 SMNVEV come from the germline V gene (reference sequence). Written as DNA, the CDR3 is TGTGCCCGAACCCCCGATTCCTACAATGAGCAGTTCTTC. Translated, it gives CARTPDSYNEQFF.

This clonotype was picked up a small number of times. CDR3 nucleotide sequence: TGCGCCAGCAGGGTGTTAGGGGCAAAAGAGACCCAGTACTTC. Protein sequence: CASRVLGAKETQYF. The V call is TRBV5-1, the J call TRBJ2-5, with a tentative D call TRBD1 (5 bases). CDR3 size: 14 residues. Per the germline V gene, CDR1 is SGHRS and CDR2 is YFSETQ. Trimming shortened V by 5 bases and J by 3 bases, and 14 bases separated the two germline ends.

This clonotype has just a few counts. The chain is built from TRBV3-1 and TRBJ2-3; 9 bases fit TRBD1. The CDR3 totals 18 residues. Per germline, CDR1 LGHDT and CDR2 YNNKEL (reference sequence). The J segment lost 3 bases and the V segment lost 0 bases, leaving 10 bases of the junction unmatched. CDR3 loop: CASSQDQPGQGGTDTQYF. The CDR3, as DNA: TGTGCCAGCAGCCAAGATCAACCGGGACAGGGAGGGACAGATACGCAGTATTTT.

The chain couples TRBV12-3 or TRBV12-4 to TRBJ2-7; TRBD2 might be the D (5 bases). This CDR3 contains 13 residues. Trimming shortened V by 6 bases and J by 0 bases, and 9 bases separated the two germline ends. Here the CDR3 reads CASRLRGSYEQYF. In DNA form, the CDR3 reads TGTGCCAGCAGGTTACGGGGCTCCTACGAGCAGTACTTC.

This clonotype has just a few counts. This chain joins TRBV20-1 and TRBJ1-1; 9 positions match TRBD1. The CDR3 length is 14 residues. Germline CDR1 DFQATT, CDR2 SNEGSKA (reference sequence). Trimming at V came to 7 bases and at J to 4 bases, leaving 10 bases not matched to a gene. Here the CDR3 DNA reads TGCAGTGGCGTCGACAGGGGGTACCCCACTGAAGCTTTCTTT. It is translated as CSGVDRGYPTEAFF.

A word on this clonotype: A much bigger clone sits one base away, suggesting this may be a read error. The genes are TRBV9 and TRBJ2-5; D is perhaps TRBD1 or TRBD2 (5 bases each). Germline V CDR1 and CDR2: SGDLS, YYNGEE. The CDR3 is 16 residues long. The CDR3 region is CASAGGEGAGQETQNF. The CDR3, as DNA: TGTGCCAGCGCCGGAGGTGAAGGGGCAGGCCAAGAGACCCAGAACTTC.

This clonotype came up a few times. The chain has TRBV4-2 and TRBJ2-7, with unresolved D. CDR1 LGHNA and CDR2 YNFKEQ come from the germline V gene. Trimming removed 3 bases from V and 4 bases from J, with 10 bases in between. The CDR3 totals 13 residues. CDR3 coding DNA: TGTGCCAGCAGCCAGGACCTCCAGTACGAGCAGTACTTC. This encodes CASSQDLQYEQYF.

This chain links TRBV28 with TRBJ2-1; no definite D call. CDR1 is MDHEN, CDR2 SYDVKM, per germline. Trimming took 4 bases from V and 6 from J, leaving 10 bases between them. The length of the CDR3 is 13 residues. CDR3 amino acids: CASSSPFTNEQFF. The CDR3 DNA reads TGTGCCAGCAGTTCGCCTTTTACCAATGAGCAGTTCTTC.

This clonotype occurred many times. V and J are TRBV12-3 or TRBV12-4 and TRBJ1-1; D is undetermined. The V and J ends lost 7 bases and 0 bases respectively, with 12 bases between them. This CDR3 is 14 amino acids long. The CDR3 protein is CASTQMSVNTEAFF. Written as DNA, the CDR3 is TGTGCCAGCACACAGATGTCGGTGAACACTGAAGCTTTCTTT.

This clonotype was counted ten times or more. The V and J genes are TRBV24-1 and TRBJ2-2; TRBD1 aligns across 9 bases. Per the germline V gene, CDR1 is KGHDR and CDR2 is SFDVKD. The trim removed 4 bases at V and 4 bases at J, leaving 6 bases unmatched. This CDR3 comprises 16 residues. CDR3 coding DNA: TGTGCCACCAGTGAACCGGGGACAGGGACCACCGGGGAGCTGTTTTTT. It encodes CATSEPGTGTTGELFF.

This chain links TRBV19 with TRBJ2-7, with D unresolved. CDR3 length: 13 amino acids. Germline V lookup: CDR1 LNHDA, CDR2 SQIVND (reference sequence). V shed 3 bases and J shed 7 bases, with 13 bases lying between them. This chain's CDR3 is CASSIDGLGEQYV. The CDR3 bases are TGTGCCAGTAGTATCGACGGTTTGGGTGAGCAGTACGTC.

This clonotype was seen at least ten times. The chain uses TRBV20-1 and TRBJ1-2; 7 bases fit TRBD1. CDR1 and CDR2 (germline): DFQATT, SNEGSKA (reference sequence). CDR3 size: 13 residues. With V trimmed by 3 bases and J by 6 bases, 7 bases remained unmatched. CDR3 protein: CSARVDREDGYTF. The CDR3 bases are TGCAGTGCTAGGGTCGACAGGGAGGATGGCTACACCTTC.

The V and J genes are TRBV3-1 and TRBJ1-4; possibly TRBD1 for D (6 bases). V lost 3 bases to trimming and J lost 5 bases, with 19 bases between them. The CDR3 is made up of 17 amino acids. Germline V lookup: CDR1 LGHDT, CDR2 YNNKEL (reference sequence). The CDR3 DNA follows: TGTGCCAGCAGCCATGGCCTACAGACAGGTACCAATGAAAAACTGTTTTTT. Translating it yields CASSHGLQTGTNEKLFF.

The chain has TRBV18 and TRBJ2-3; a weak D match, TRBD2 (5 bases). The V and J ends lost 0 bases and 2 bases respectively, with 6 bases between them. The CDR3 consists of 14 residues. CDR1 KGHSH and CDR2 LQKENI come from the germline V gene. This chain's CDR3 is CASSPPGVTDTQYF. CDR3 bases: TGTGCCAGCTCACCACCGGGAGTCACAGATACGCAGTATTTT. The full variable domain, its missing parts supplied by reference TRBV18 and TRBJ2-3, is NAGVMQNPRHLVRRRGQEARLRCSPMKGHSHVYWYRQLPEEGLKFMVYLQKENIIDESGMPKERFSAEFPKEGPSILRIQQVVRGDSAAYFCASSPPGVTDTQYFGPGTRLTVL.

The chain couples TRBV11-3 to TRBJ2-7; 9 bases match TRBD2. From germline, CDR1 is SGHNT and CDR2 YENEEA. Trimming at V came to 5 bases and at J to 1 base, leaving 9 bases not matched to a gene. This CDR3 spans 16 amino acids. The CDR3 bases are TGTGCCAGCAGCCGAGAACTAGCGGGTATTTCCTACGAGCAGTACGTC. Protein product: CASSRELAGISYEQYV.

This clonotype was detected ten times or more. This chain uses TRBV12-3 or TRBV12-4 with TRBJ2-1; the match to TRBD2 covers 13 bases. There are 14 residues in the CDR3. Unmatched junction bases numbered 6, after V lost 2 bases and J lost 14 bases. CDR3 DNA sequence: TGTGCCAGCAGTTTAACTTCCGGGACTAGCGGGGAGTTCTTC. Its translation is CASSLTSGTSGEFF.

The V call is TRBV7-2, the J call TRBJ2-7; possibly TRBD1 for D (6 bases). Between the trimmed V and J ends, which lost 1 base and 0 bases, there was a span of 13 bases. From germline, CDR1 is SGHTA and CDR2 FQGNSA. The length of the CDR3 is 16 residues. The CDR3, as DNA: TGTGCCAGCAGCTTAGGCGTGCAGGGGAGCTCCTACGAGCAGTACTTC. It is translated as CASSLGVQGSSYEQYF. Full variable domain (remainder filled in from reference TRBV7-2 and TRBJ2-7): GAGVSQSPSNKVTEKGKDVELRCDPISGHTALYWYRQSLGQGLEFLIYFQGNSAPDKSGLPSDRFSAERTGGSVSTLTIQRTQQEDSAVYLCASSLGVQGSSYEQYFGPGTRLTVT.

The chain joins TRBV5-1 to TRBJ1-6; 8 bases fit TRBD1. The V and J ends lost 0 bases and 9 bases, in that order; junction bases with no gene match: 17. Germline values: CDR1 SGHRS, CDR2 YFSETQ. The length of the CDR3 is 19 residues. Here the CDR3 reads CASSLVTRSRQGSSSPLHF. The CDR3 nucleotides are TGCGCCAGCAGCTTGGTGACGAGATCGCGACAGGGGAGTAGTTCACCCCTCCACTTT.

This clonotype was seen ten or more times. CDR3 DNA sequence: TGTGCCAGCAGGAGAAGCGAGACCCAGTACTTC. Its translation: CASRRSETQYF. The genes are TRBV12-3 or TRBV12-4 and TRBJ2-5; D gene ambiguous. The CDR3 sequence is 11 residues long. Trimming shortened V by 6 bases and J by 5 bases, and 7 bases separated the two germline ends.

This clonotype was seen ten or more times. V and J are TRBV28 and TRBJ2-5, with unresolved D. CDR1 is MDHEN and CDR2 is SYDVKM in the germline V gene. This CDR3 has 13 amino acids. The V gene lost 7 bases and the J gene lost 4 bases, with 13 bases spanning the gap. The CDR3 region is CASISLGGETQYF. The CDR3 coding sequence is TGTGCCAGCATAAGTCTGGGTGGAGAGACCCAGTACTTC.

The sample holds many counts of this clonotype. V gene TRBV5-1 combines with J gene TRBJ2-1; 7 positions agree with TRBD2. This CDR3 is 14 amino acids long. Germline V gene lookup returns CDR1 SGHRS and CDR2 YFSETQ. V gave up 4 bases and J gave up 9 bases; unmatched junction bases: 10. The CDR3 nucleotides read TGCGCCAGCAGCCCTAGCCCGGGACTAAGTGAGCAGTTCTTC. Its protein is CASSPSPGLSEQFF.

This clonotype came up a few times. This chain joins TRBV6-1 and TRBJ1-5; D gene ambiguous. CDR1 and CDR2 (germline): MNHNS, SASEGT. The CDR3 runs to 14 residues. V lost 3 bases and J 1 base, leaving 7 bases between the germline ends. The DNA of the CDR3 is TGTGCCAGCAGTGATGGGCCGAGCAATCAGCCCCAGCATTTT. Its protein product is CASSDGPSNQPQHF.

This clonotype was picked up many times. The gene calls are TRBV29-1 and TRBJ1-2; a possible D gene is TRBD1 (5 bases). Germline CDR1 reads SQVTM; CDR2 reads ANQGSEA. With 7 bases removed from V and 4 bases from J, the gap between germline ends came to 7 bases. The CDR3 runs 10 residues. The CDR3 loop reads CSDRTYGYTF. The CDR3 DNA is TGCAGCGACAGGACCTATGGCTACACCTTC.